The TCR beta chain under discussion was sequenced for a study of response to subunit inactivated influenza vaccine. V was cut by 0 bases and J by 8 bases, with 12 bases left in between. The CDR3 extends over 14 amino acids. Germline V lookup: CDR1 SGHRS, CDR2 YFSETQ. In TCRdb, the RT-PCR reads were re-called with MiXCR into one record per CDR3 protein. Of some 180,000 distinct CDR3 sequences in the sample, 7.5% to 10% are singletons; the top ten hold under 13%. This clonotype was seen repeatedly, ten times or more. As yet, its antigen is unknown. Study observations and caveats: New T cells are recruited in small numbers by each seasonal influenza vaccination, according to the authors' suggestion.

The sample consisted of non-naive T cells sorted from PBMCs, taken on the day of vaccination. The genes are TRBV5-1 and TRBJ2-1; no firm D call. The source is a man aged 45-60 years who received an inactivated influenza vaccine. The CDR3 is CASSLEGKRDEQFF. The CDR3 nucleotides read TGCGCCAGCAGCTTGGAGGGAAAGAGAGATGAGCAGTTCTTC.